The 27 T cell receptor beta chains reported below all come from one sample, sequenced in a study of cytomegalovirus exposure and HLA in healthy donors. PCR used 60 Vbeta primers and 13 Jbeta primers. The protocol was immunoSEQ multiplex PCR, while the TCRdb copy is restricted to in-frame clones and leaves out a portion. This table has more than 95,000 clones, over 75% appearing once. Sequenced input: PBMCs. These receptors originate from a woman aged 40 to 55 in good health and CMV-seropositive.

V gene TRBV6-5 combines with J gene TRBJ2-1; 9 bases align to TRBD1. CDR1 and CDR2 (germline): MNHEY, SVGAGI. J gave up 6 bases and V 7 bases, and 10 bases lay outside the gene matches. The CDR3 loop spans 15 amino acids. The CDR3 protein is CASTRGTGRSNEQFF. CDR3 DNA sequence: TGTGCCAGCACCAGAGGGACAGGGAGATCCAATGAGCAGTTCTTC.

This clone was observed a few times. The chain carries TRBV9 and TRBJ2-2; D is unclear. This CDR3 has 12 amino acids. Per the germline V gene, CDR1 is SGDLS and CDR2 is YYNGEE. V lost 4 bases and J 5 bases, leaving 6 bases between the germline ends. CDR3 residues: CASSPSTGELFF. CDR3 sequence (DNA): TGTGCCAGCAGCCCCTCTACCGGGGAGCTGTTTTTT.

V and J are TRBV18 and TRBJ2-7, with D tentatively TRBD1 (5 bases). V was clipped by 5 bases and J by 0 bases, with 11 bases between them. The CDR3 is 14 residues long. CDR1 is KGHSH, CDR2 LQKENI, per germline. The CDR3 loop is CASSSDKGSYEQYF. DNA for the CDR3: TGTGCCAGCTCATCGGACAAGGGCTCCTACGAGCAGTACTTC.

The chain employs TRBV1 and TRBJ2-5; the D call TRBD2 from the table was never checked on the DNA. TRBV1 is designated a pseudogene. There are 15 residues in the CDR3. CDR3 protein: CTSELTRIGEETQYF. The CDR3 DNA sequence: TGCACCAGCGAACTAACCCGGATAGGAGAAGAGACCCAGTACTTC.

This sequence joins TRBV4-2 and TRBJ2-7; perhaps TRBD2 as D (5 bases). This CDR3 contains 14 residues. Trimming took off 5 bases at V and 3 bases at J, with 14 bases between the two ends. The germline V gene encodes CDR1 LGHNA and CDR2 YNFKEQ. As DNA, the CDR3 is TGTGCCAGCAGCATTCGGACGGGAATCTACGAGCAGTACTTC. Amino acid sequence: CASSIRTGIYEQYF.

This rearrangement joins TRBV4-1 to TRBJ1-2; D gene ambiguous. Germline loops: CDR1 MGHRA, CDR2 YSYEKL. The CDR3 has 14 amino acids. V lost 4 bases to trimming and J lost 4 bases, with 13 bases between them. This CDR3 reads CASSPFNTGYGYTF. The CDR3 DNA reads as TGCGCCAGCAGCCCGTTCAACACGGGCTATGGCTACACCTTC.

This clone was seen once. The rearrangement uses TRBV6-1 and TRBJ2-5, with a weak D call TRBD1 (6 bases). This CDR3 region has 13 residues. CDR1 MNHNS and CDR2 SASEGT come from the germline V gene. With 4 bases removed from V and 5 bases from J, the gap between germline ends came to 11 bases. The CDR3 sequence: CASSGQARETQYF. CDR3 DNA: TGTGCCAGCAGTGGACAGGCTAGGGAGACCCAGTACTTC.

The genes are TRBV18 and TRBJ2-5; TRBD1 might be the D (5 bases). The tail of the sequence fits TRBJ2-7 better, so the J call may be wrong. The germline gives CDR1 KGHSH, CDR2 LQKENI. The CDR3 runs to 14 residues. The CDR3 DNA is TGTGCCAGCTCACCCGGACATTCGGGTCACGAGCAGTACTTC. Amino acids: CASSPGHSGHEQYF.

This clone was found once. Written as DNA, the CDR3 is TGTGCCAGCAGCCCCCTGAGGTCTGGTGAGCAGTTCTTC. This codes for CASSPLRSGEQFF. The V and J genes are TRBV13 and TRBJ2-1, with D uncertain. Germline loops: CDR1 PRHDT, CDR2 FYEKMQ (reference sequence). The CDR3 totals 13 residues. With 5 bases removed from V and 9 bases from J, the gap between germline ends came to 14 bases.

A single count supports this clone. Other DNA sequences in this sample translate to the same CDR3. The rearrangement uses TRBV7-2 and TRBJ2-1, with D maybe TRBD2 (6 bases). The CDR3 length is 13 residues. Trimming cost V 5 bases and J 9 bases, with 14 bases left between them. The germline gives CDR1 SGHTA, CDR2 FQGNSA. In nucleotides, the CDR3 is TGTGCCAGCAGCCTAGGGCAGGAGGGTGAGCAGTTCTTC. Its translation: CASSLGQEGEQFF.

The genes are TRBV11-2 and TRBJ2-1, with 7 bases that match TRBD2. CDR1 is SGHAT, CDR2 FQNNGV, per germline. Losses at the gene ends were 1 base for V and 3 bases for J; bases not matched to a gene: 9. The CDR3 has 17 residues. The CDR3 region is CASSLGKRDLDYNEQFF. In DNA form, the CDR3 reads TGTGCCAGCAGCTTAGGGAAGCGGGACTTGGACTACAATGAGCAGTTCTTC.

In its sample, this clone was seen a few times. V is TRBV6-6 and J is TRBJ2-2, with 9 bases identical to TRBD2. J lost 3 bases, V lost 11 bases, and 7 bases had no gene match. The CDR3 runs 14 residues. CDR1 is MNHNY and CDR2 is SVGAGI in the germline V gene (reference sequence). CDR3 bases: TGTGCCGCCGCGGGGGGGAGTCACACCGGGGAGCTGTTTTTT. As protein: CAAAGGSHTGELFF.

The chain employs TRBV29-1 and TRBJ1-2; 7 nucleotides line up with TRBD1. The trim removed 6 bases at V and 6 bases at J, leaving 13 bases unmatched. CDR1 is SQVTM and CDR2 is ANQGSEA in the germline V gene. The CDR3 consists of 14 residues. In nucleotides, the CDR3 is TGCAGCGTAGATCCTACGACAGGGAGGAATGGCTACACCTTC. As protein: CSVDPTTGRNGYTF. Together with reference TRBV29-1 and TRBJ1-2, the CDR3 gives the full variable domain: SAVISQKPSRDICQRGTSLTIQCQVDSQVTMMFWYRQQPGQSLTLIATANQGSEATYESGFVIDKFPISRPNLTFSTLTVSNMSPEDSSIYLCSVDPTTGRNGYTFGSGTRLTVV.

This clone was seen only a few times. The chain recombines TRBV7-2 with TRBJ2-2; 9 positions agree with TRBD2. Germline V gene sequence: CDR1 SGHTA, CDR2 FQGNSA. J gave up 4 bases and V 6 bases, and 6 bases lay outside the gene matches. The CDR3 length is 15 residues. The DNA for the CDR3 is TGTGCCAGCAGTATGTGGCGGGGGGGCACCGGGGAGCTGTTTTTT. It codes for CASSMWRGGTGELFF.

The chain employs TRBV5-4 and TRBJ2-5, with D maybe TRBD2 (6 bases). The ends were cut back, 4 bases at V and 5 bases at J, with 24 bases in the middle. The CDR3 has 17 residues. CDR1 and CDR2 (germline): SGHNT, YYREEE (reference sequence). The DNA for the CDR3 is TGTGCCAGCAGCCCGGAGGGAGAGGGGCATTGGGGGGAGACCCAGTACTTC. Its translation: CASSPEGEGHWGETQYF.

V usage is TRBV2 and J usage is TRBJ2-2; D gene uncertain. Trimming pared 7 bases from V and 6 bases from J, leaving 9 bases between. Germline-derived CDR1 and CDR2 are SNHLY and FYNNEI. The CDR3 loop spans 12 amino acids. CDR3 DNA: TGTGCCAGCAAAGACTTACCCGGGGAGCTGTTTTTT. Translated, it gives CASKDLPGELFF.

This sequence joins TRBV11-3 and TRBJ2-1; 11 positions agree with TRBD2. The CDR3 has 17 residues. Germline V CDR1 and CDR2: SGHNT, YENEEA. With V trimmed by 2 bases and J by 5 bases, 8 bases remained unmatched. The DNA for the CDR3 is TGTGCCAGCAGCTTACGTCACGGGACTAGCGGTAACAATGAGCAGTTCTTC. Its protein is CASSLRHGTSGNNEQFF.

The gene calls are TRBV18 and TRBJ2-5, with 8 bases identical to TRBD2. The CDR3 is 13 amino acids. V dropped 6 bases and J dropped 2; count of bases not matched to a gene: 2. Germline V gives CDR1 KGHSH, CDR2 LQKENI. The CDR3 DNA is TGTGCCAGCTCGCGGGGGGCACAAGAGACCCAGTACTTC. This gives the protein CASSRGAQETQYF. Full variable domain (outside the CDR3, taken from reference TRBV18 and TRBJ2-5): NAGVMQNPRHLVRRRGQEARLRCSPMKGHSHVYWYRQLPEEGLKFMVYLQKENIIDESGMPKERFSAEFPKEGPSILRIQQVVRGDSAAYFCASSRGAQETQYFGPGTRLLVL.

The V gene is TRBV4-1, the J gene TRBJ1-4; unclear D gene. The V end was cut by 2 bases, the J end by 0 bases, with 7 bases between. Looked up from germline, CDR1 is MGHRA and CDR2 is YSYEKL. The CDR3 is 15 amino acids. CDR3 region: CASSQRASTNEKLFF. In nucleotides, the CDR3 is TGCGCCAGCAGCCAAAGAGCTTCAACTAATGAAAAACTGTTTTTT.

The chain couples TRBV5-4 to TRBJ2-5, with TRBD2 matching 9 bases. V trimming: 2 bases; J trimming: 1 base; junction bases outside the gene matches: 3. The CDR3 is made up of 15 amino acids. Germline V CDR1 and CDR2: SGHNT, YYREEE (reference sequence). The CDR3 region is CASSFGTSSQETQYF. As DNA, the CDR3 is TGTGCCAGCAGCTTCGGGACTAGCAGCCAAGAGACCCAGTACTTC. Variable domain in full (rest from reference TRBV5-4 and TRBJ2-5): ETGVTQSPTHLIKTRGQQVTLRCSSQSGHNTVSWYQQALGQGPQFIFQYYREEENGRGNFPPRFSGLQFPNYSSELNVNALELDDSALYLCASSFGTSSQETQYFGPGTRLLVL.

This clone was counted a few times. The chain employs TRBV28 and TRBJ2-7; 10 bases match TRBD2. The CDR3 contains 14 residues. V lost 6 bases, J lost 3 bases, and 5 bases stayed unmatched. Germline CDR1 reads MDHEN; CDR2 reads SYDVKM. DNA for the CDR3: TGTGCCAGCAGGCTACTAGCGGGATTCTACGAGCAGTACTTC. Its protein is CASRLLAGFYEQYF.

This sequence joins TRBV30 and TRBJ2-1, with 7 bases aligning to TRBD2. Germline V gene lookup returns CDR1 GTSNPN and CDR2 SVGIG (reference sequence). CDR3 size: 16 residues. After removal of 3 bases from V and 0 bases from J, the junction contained 8 bases not matched to a gene. CDR3 loop: CAWRTPGGTSYNEQFF. CDR3 nucleotides: TGTGCCTGGAGAACCCCCGGGGGGACCTCCTACAATGAGCAGTTCTTC.

V usage is TRBV4-3 and J usage is TRBJ1-3; perhaps TRBD1 as D (5 bases). CDR1 LGHNA and CDR2 YSLEER come from the germline V gene. With 0 bases removed from V and 1 base from J, the gap between germline ends came to 10 bases. The CDR3 runs to 16 residues. The CDR3 spells CASSQDREISGNTIYF. CDR3 sequence (DNA): TGCGCCAGCAGCCAAGACAGGGAAATATCTGGAAACACCATATATTTT.

CDR3 loop: CASSHGLPYEQYF. The DNA of the CDR3 is TGTGCCAGCAGCCACGGACTACCATACGAGCAGTACTTC. This chain joins TRBV7-2 and TRBJ2-7; tentatively, D is TRBD2 (6 bases). The CDR3 consists of 13 residues. Germline CDR1 SGHTA, CDR2 FQGNSA. Trimming stripped 5 bases from V and 4 bases from J, with 12 bases between.

This rearrangement joins TRBV5-1 to TRBJ1-3; 9 positions agree with TRBD1. Germline loops: CDR1 SGHRS, CDR2 YFSETQ. The CDR3 is 20 amino acids. Losses at the gene ends were 6 bases for V and 3 bases for J; bases not matched to a gene: 22. The CDR3, as DNA: TGCGCCAGCATCAGGAACAACCGGACAGGGGCCCCTATTTGTGGAAACACCATATATTTT. Encoded protein: CASIRNNRTGAPICGNTIYF.

This clone was detected a few times. The V and J genes are TRBV6-1 and TRBJ2-2, with D possibly TRBD2 on 6 matching bases. Germline CDR1 and CDR2: MNHNS and SASEGT. The CDR3 totals 17 residues. Trimming removed 2 bases from V and 1 base from J, with 14 bases in between. CDR3 sequence (DNA): TGTGCCAGCAGTGAATGGAGGGCAGCCGAGAACACCGGGGAGCTGTTTTTT. This gives the protein CASSEWRAAENTGELFF.

The CDR3 DNA reads as TGTGCCAGCAGCTCAAACAGGGGGCCAACCGGGGAGCTGTTTTTT. Amino acids: CASSSNRGPTGELFF. V and J are TRBV11-2 and TRBJ2-2; TRBD1 agrees at 9 bases. The germline CDR1 and CDR2 sequences are SGHAT and FQNNGV. There are 15 residues in the CDR3. Trimming at V came to 4 bases and at J to 5 bases, leaving 5 bases not matched to a gene.